These 27 T cell receptor beta chains were all obtained from the same sample, sequenced in a study of CXCR3-negative and CXCR3-positive naive CD8 T cells. cDNA libraries for TRB were generated by 5' RACE incorporating UMI labels. Each CDR3 protein gets one entry in TCRdb, which reprocessed the 5' RACE reads and gives no DNA. This table holds 20,000 to 25,000 distinct CDR3 sequences. The sequencing input was memory CD8+ T cells from blood. The receptors derive from a human donor in good health. Some clones in this sample may be carry-over from other donors' samples.

The chain joins TRBV4-1 to TRBJ2-7; TCRdb gives TRBD1 as the D gene, but with no DNA this cannot be confirmed. The germline V gene encodes CDR1 MGHRA and CDR2 YSYEKL. This CDR3 comprises 16 residues. CDR3 sequence: CASSQGPGQGAYEQYF.

The chain has TRBV13 and TRBJ2-3; TCRdb's assignment of TRBD2 cannot be checked, as there is no DNA. CDR1 and CDR2 (germline): PRHDT, FYEKMQ (reference sequence). The CDR3 is made up of 15 amino acids. CDR3 amino acids: CASSPRAGDTDTQYF. Full variable domain (missing parts from reference TRBV13 and TRBJ2-3): AAGVIQSPRHLIKEKRETATLKCYPIPRHDTVYWYQQGPGQDPQFLISFYEKMQSDKGSIPDRFSAQQFSDYHSELNMSSLELGDSALYFCASSPRAGDTDTQYFGPGTRLTVL.

Frequency places this clonotype as medium-sized (0.01 to 0.1%). The chain links TRBV4-2 to TRBJ2-6; TCRdb calls TRBD2, which cannot be checked without DNA. Germline V gives CDR1 LGHNA, CDR2 YNFKEQ. CDR3 size: 16 residues. The CDR3 reads CASSQVAGDGANVLTF.

The rearrangement joins TRBV12-3 or TRBV12-4 to TRBJ2-1. The CDR3 covers 15 residues. The CDR3 loop is CASNGPAGLLHEQFF.

The J gene is TRBJ2-1, the V gene TRBV7-3; absent DNA, TCRdb's TRBD1 call cannot be checked. Germline assignment: CDR1 SGHTA and CDR2 FQGTGA. This CDR3 is built from 14 residues. CDR3 loop: CASSPTGAYNEQFF.

The J gene is TRBJ2-1, the V gene TRBV29-1; TCRdb returns TRBD1, unconfirmable since there is no DNA. Germline V gene data show CDR1 as SQVTM and CDR2 as ANQGSEA. The CDR3 length is 15 residues. The CDR3 loop is CSFVAGQGAGNEQFF.

The chain combines TRBV29-1 with TRBJ2-7; TCRdb picks TRBD1, but there is no DNA to check that call. Looked up from germline, CDR1 is SQVTM and CDR2 is ANQGSEA. The CDR3 length is 14 residues. CDR3 region: CSVGDGQILYEQYF.

This chain connects TRBV27 to TRBJ1-1. Germline V gene sequence: CDR1 MNHEY, CDR2 SMNVEV (reference sequence). This CDR3 has 11 amino acids. The CDR3 here is CASKYGVEAFF.

V and J are TRBV7-6 and TRBJ2-7. This CDR3 comprises 14 residues. Germline V gene data show CDR1 as SGHVS and CDR2 as FNYEAQ. CDR3: CASSLAGGSYEQYF.

This sequence joins TRBV20-1 and TRBJ2-2; checking the TCRdb D call of TRBD1 is not possible without DNA. The CDR3 runs 15 residues. CDR1 is DFQATT and CDR2 is SNEGSKA in the germline V gene (reference sequence). The CDR3 is CSAEGWGLSTGELFF.

V usage is TRBV29-1 and J usage is TRBJ2-7; there is no DNA to check the TCRdb D call of TRBD1. This CDR3 contains 14 residues. Germline V gene sequence: CDR1 SQVTM, CDR2 ANQGSEA. The CDR3 here is CSVEGTGMSDEQYF.

This chain connects TRBV6-1 to TRBJ1-5; the TRBD1 assignment by TCRdb is unverifiable without DNA. This CDR3 is built from 16 residues. CDR1 MNHNS and CDR2 SASEGT come from the germline V gene. CDR3 region: CASRREDSDSNQPQHF.

This chain joins TRBV4-1 and TRBJ2-1; TCRdb picks TRBD1, but there is no DNA to check that call. The CDR3 spans 17 residues. Germline CDR1 and CDR2: MGHRA and YSYEKL. CDR3: CASSQEVGGQGFDEQFF.

The chain joins TRBV23-1 to TRBJ2-2; TCRdb returns TRBD2, unconfirmable since there is no DNA. TRBV23-1 is marked as an open reading frame, function uncertain. The CDR3 sequence is 15 residues long. The CDR3 protein is CASSHAGKDTGELFF.

The chain links TRBV24-1 to TRBJ2-7; TCRdb's D call, TRBD1, is unchecked because there is no DNA. The germline CDR1 and CDR2 sequences are KGHDR and SFDVKD. The CDR3 is 15 residues long. CDR3 amino acids: CATSDPDTDPYEQYF.

The rearrangement links TRBV7-9 to TRBJ1-1. The CDR3 loop spans 14 amino acids. Germline V gene lookup returns CDR1 SEHNR and CDR2 FQNEAQ (reference sequence). The CDR3 loop is CASSPFLTGNEAFF.

V gene TRBV7-2 combines with J gene TRBJ2-7. Looked up from germline, CDR1 is SGHTA and CDR2 is FQGNSA. The CDR3 runs 13 residues. This CDR3 is CASSFSQTYEQYF. Full variable domain (missing parts from reference TRBV7-2 and TRBJ2-7): GAGVSQSPSNKVTEKGKDVELRCDPISGHTALYWYRQSLGQGLEFLIYFQGNSAPDKSGLPSDRFSAERTGGSVSTLTIQRTQQEDSAVYLCASSFSQTYEQYFGPGTRLTVT.

This rearrangement joins TRBV15 to TRBJ2-1; TCRdb proposes TRBD2, but this gene call is untestable without DNA. There are 17 residues in the CDR3. Germline values: CDR1 LNHNV, CDR2 YYDKDF (reference sequence). Here the CDR3 reads CATSKGLAGGPNNEQFF.

CDR3 protein: CASKSAGLLTGELFF. The gene calls are TRBV2 and TRBJ2-2; TCRdb lists TRBD2, though no DNA is available to test this call. This CDR3 is built from 15 residues. Germline V gene lookup returns CDR1 SNHLY and CDR2 FYNNEI.

The V call is TRBV10-3, the J call TRBJ2-3; TCRdb indicates TRBD1, and absent DNA this call remains unverified. Germline-derived CDR1 and CDR2 are ENHRY and SYGVKD. The CDR3 loop spans 16 amino acids. CDR3 loop: CAISESPGKGADTQYF.

This chain joins TRBV29-1 and TRBJ1-1. The germline CDR1 and CDR2 sequences are SQVTM and ANQGSEA. CDR3 length: 13 residues. The CDR3 reads CSVKALLNTEAFF. Combining the CDR3 with reference TRBV29-1 and TRBJ1-1 gives the whole variable domain SAVISQKPSRDICQRGTSLTIQCQVDSQVTMMFWYRQQPGQSLTLIATANQGSEATYESGFVIDKFPISRPNLTFSTLTVSNMSPEDSSIYLCSVKALLNTEAFFGQGTRLTVV.

The V call is TRBV11-2, the J call TRBJ2-7; checking the TCRdb D call of TRBD1 is not possible without DNA. The CDR3 length is 17 residues. Germline lookup yields CDR1 SGHAT and CDR2 FQNNGV. CDR3 sequence: CASSLNPSRVGNYEQYF. Based on the CDR3 plus reference TRBV11-2 and TRBJ2-7, the full variable domain is EAGVAQSPRYKIIEKRQSVAFWCNPISGHATLYWYQQILGQGPKLLIQFQNNGVVDDSQLPKDRFSAERLKGVDSTLKIQPAKLEDSAVYLCASSLNPSRVGNYEQYFGPGTRLTVT.

The J gene is TRBJ2-2, the V gene TRBV6-4; the TRBD2 assignment by TCRdb is unverifiable without DNA. This CDR3 is built from 16 residues. The germline V gene encodes CDR1 MRHNA and CDR2 SNTAGT. CDR3 sequence: CASSDSLEGNTGELFF.

This chain's CDR3 is CSVPRGNTGELFF. The rearrangement joins TRBV29-1 to TRBJ2-2; there is no DNA to check the TCRdb D call of TRBD1. The CDR3 consists of 13 residues. The germline CDR1 and CDR2 sequences are SQVTM and ANQGSEA.

The rearrangement uses TRBV7-3 and TRBJ2-2; TCRdb gives TRBD1 as the D gene, but with no DNA this cannot be confirmed. The CDR3 runs to 15 residues. Germline V gene sequence: CDR1 SGHTA, CDR2 FQGTGA. CDR3 loop: CASSSRTGNTGELFF. Combining the CDR3 with reference TRBV7-3 and TRBJ2-2 gives the whole variable domain GAGVSQTPSNKVTEKGKYVELRCDPISGHTALYWYRQSLGQGPEFLIYFQGTGAADDSGLPNDRFFAVRPEGSVSTLKIQRTERGDSAVYLCASSSRTGNTGELFFGEGSRLTVL.

The chain links TRBV28 to TRBJ2-7; TCRdb gives TRBD2 as the D gene, but with no DNA this cannot be confirmed. This CDR3 contains 12 residues. Germline V CDR1 and CDR2: MDHEN, SYDVKM. Here the CDR3 reads CASSTPNYEQYF.

The rearrangement links TRBV7-6 to TRBJ1-2. The germline V gene encodes CDR1 SGHVS and CDR2 FNYEAQ. This CDR3 region has 16 residues. CDR3 residues: CASSLVAADIGFGYTF.